This entry concerns a single T cell receptor (beta chain). This entry belongs to a study of blood T cell repertoires in COVID-19. As for the study in general: Whether acute or convalescent, the COVID-19 samples came from the United States, Italy and Spain. T cells, B-cell-depleted T cells, or PBMCs provided the cDNA or gDNA that served as material.

As originally analysed: Reference gene primers were amplified, and this amplification served to estimate nucleated cell counts. This table comes from immunoSEQ multiplex PCR, and its TCRdb copy is limited to in-frame clones, with some not included. V, J and clone size derive from that table, while D and trimming were established from the DNA sequence. Of about 240,000 clones listed, around 86% were seen once; the top ten hold 12%. The sequence was obtained from a man older than 75 with acute or convalescent COVID-19. Material for sequencing was peripheral blood.

As DNA, the CDR3 is TGTGCCAGCAGTGGTCGACTAGCAACGGCCCTCCACTTT. Its protein is CASSGRLATALHF. The chain recombines TRBV25-1 with TRBJ1-6, with unresolved D. The CDR3 length is 13 residues. V lost 4 bases and J lost 14, with 15 bases in between. Germline assignment: CDR1 MGHDK and CDR2 SYGVNS.